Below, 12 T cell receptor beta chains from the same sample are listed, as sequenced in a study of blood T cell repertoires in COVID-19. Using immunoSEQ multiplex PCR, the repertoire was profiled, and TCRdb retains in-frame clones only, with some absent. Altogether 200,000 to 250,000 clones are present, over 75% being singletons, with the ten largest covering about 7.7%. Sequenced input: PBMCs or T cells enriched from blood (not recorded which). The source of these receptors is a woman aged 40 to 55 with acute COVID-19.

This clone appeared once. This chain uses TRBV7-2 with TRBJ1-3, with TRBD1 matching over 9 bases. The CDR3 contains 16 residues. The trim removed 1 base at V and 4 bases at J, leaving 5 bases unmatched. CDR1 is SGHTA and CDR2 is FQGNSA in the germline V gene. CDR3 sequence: CASSLEGQGSGNTIYF. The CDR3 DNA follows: TGTGCCAGCAGCTTAGAAGGACAGGGGTCCGGAAACACCATATATTTT.

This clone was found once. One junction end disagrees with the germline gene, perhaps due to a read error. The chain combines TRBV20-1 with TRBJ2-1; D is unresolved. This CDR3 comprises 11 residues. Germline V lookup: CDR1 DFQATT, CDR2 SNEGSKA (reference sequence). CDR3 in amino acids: CSAREYNEQFF. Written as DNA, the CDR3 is TGCAGTGCCAGAGAGTATAATGAGCAGTTCTTC.

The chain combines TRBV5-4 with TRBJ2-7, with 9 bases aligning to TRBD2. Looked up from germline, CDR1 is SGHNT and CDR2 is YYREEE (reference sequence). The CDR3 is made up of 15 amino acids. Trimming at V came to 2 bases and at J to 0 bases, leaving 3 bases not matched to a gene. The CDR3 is CASSLRLADSYEQYF. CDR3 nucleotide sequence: TGTGCCAGCAGCTTACGACTAGCGGACTCCTACGAGCAGTACTTC.

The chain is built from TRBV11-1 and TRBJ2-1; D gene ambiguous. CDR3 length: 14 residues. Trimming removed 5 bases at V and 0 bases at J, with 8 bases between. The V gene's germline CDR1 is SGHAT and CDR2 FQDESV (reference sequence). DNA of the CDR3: TGTGCCAGCAGCCCCGGTGGCTCCTACAATGAGCAGTTCTTC. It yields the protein CASSPGGSYNEQFF.

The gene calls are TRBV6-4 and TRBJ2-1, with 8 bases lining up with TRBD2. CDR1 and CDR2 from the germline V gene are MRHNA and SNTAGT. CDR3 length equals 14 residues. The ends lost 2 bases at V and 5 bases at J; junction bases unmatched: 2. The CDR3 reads CASSDIAGNNEQFF. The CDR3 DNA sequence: TGTGCCAGCAGTGACATAGCGGGGAACAATGAGCAGTTCTTC.

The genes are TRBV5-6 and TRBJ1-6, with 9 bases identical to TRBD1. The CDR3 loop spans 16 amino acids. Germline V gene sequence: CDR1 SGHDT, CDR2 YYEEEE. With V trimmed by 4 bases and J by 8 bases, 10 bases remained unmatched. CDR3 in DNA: TGTGCCAGCAGCGTACTTCCGGGACAGGGTTATTCACCCCTCCACTTT. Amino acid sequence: CASSVLPGQGYSPLHF.

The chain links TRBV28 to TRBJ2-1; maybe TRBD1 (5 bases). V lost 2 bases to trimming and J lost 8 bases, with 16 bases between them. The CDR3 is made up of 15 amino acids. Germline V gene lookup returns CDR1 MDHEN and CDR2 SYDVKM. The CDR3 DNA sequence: TGTGCCAGCAGTTTACAGCAGGGTAGGGTTTATGAGCAGTTCTTC. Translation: CASSLQQGRVYEQFF.

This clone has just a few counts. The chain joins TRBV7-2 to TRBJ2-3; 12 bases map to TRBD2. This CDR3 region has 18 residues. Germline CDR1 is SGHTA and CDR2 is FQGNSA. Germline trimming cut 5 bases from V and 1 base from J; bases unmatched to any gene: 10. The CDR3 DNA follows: TGTGCCAGCAGCGTTTATCGGACTAGCGGGACCCGCACAGATACGCAGTATTTT. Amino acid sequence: CASSVYRTSGTRTDTQYF.

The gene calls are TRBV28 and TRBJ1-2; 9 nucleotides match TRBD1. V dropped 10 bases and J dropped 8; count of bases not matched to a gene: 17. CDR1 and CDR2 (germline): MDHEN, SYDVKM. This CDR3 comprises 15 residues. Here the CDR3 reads CATMISPGTGTGYTF. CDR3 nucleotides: TGTGCCACCATGATTTCCCCCGGGACAGGGACGGGCTACACCTTC.

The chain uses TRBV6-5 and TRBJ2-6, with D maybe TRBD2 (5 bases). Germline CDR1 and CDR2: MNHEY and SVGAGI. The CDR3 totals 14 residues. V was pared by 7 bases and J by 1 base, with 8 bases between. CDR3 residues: CASTGISGANVLTF. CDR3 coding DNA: TGTGCCAGCACGGGGATTTCTGGGGCCAACGTCCTGACTTTC.

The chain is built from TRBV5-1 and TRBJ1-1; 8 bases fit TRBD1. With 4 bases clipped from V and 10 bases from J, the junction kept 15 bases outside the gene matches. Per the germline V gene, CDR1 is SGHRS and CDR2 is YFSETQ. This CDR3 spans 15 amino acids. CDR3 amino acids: CASSNHRGAVVGAFF. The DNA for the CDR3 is TGCGCCAGCAGCAATCACAGGGGGGCCGTTGTGGGAGCTTTCTTT.

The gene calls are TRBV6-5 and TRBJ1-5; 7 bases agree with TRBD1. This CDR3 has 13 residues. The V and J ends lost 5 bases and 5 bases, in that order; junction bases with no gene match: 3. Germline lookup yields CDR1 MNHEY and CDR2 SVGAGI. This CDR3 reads CASSRQGHQPQHF. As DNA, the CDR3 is TGTGCCAGCAGTCGACAGGGACATCAGCCCCAGCATTTT.